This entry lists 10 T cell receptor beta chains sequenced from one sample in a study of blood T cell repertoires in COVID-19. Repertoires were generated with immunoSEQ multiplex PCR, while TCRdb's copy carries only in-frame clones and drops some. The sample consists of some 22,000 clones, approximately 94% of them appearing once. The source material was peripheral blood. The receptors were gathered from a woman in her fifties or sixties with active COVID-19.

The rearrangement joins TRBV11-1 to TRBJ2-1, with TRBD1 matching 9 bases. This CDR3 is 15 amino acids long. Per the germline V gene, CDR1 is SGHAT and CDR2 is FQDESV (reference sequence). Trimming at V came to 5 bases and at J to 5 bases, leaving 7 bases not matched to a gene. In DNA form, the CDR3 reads TGTGCCAGCAGCCCAGGGACAGGGTACCACAATGAGCAGTTCTTC. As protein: CASSPGTGYHNEQFF.

The CDR3 is CASSVWQGGLFF. The CDR3 nucleotides read TGTGCCAGTAGTGTGTGGCAGGGTGGACTGTTTTTT. This rearrangement joins TRBV19 to TRBJ1-4; the D gene is possibly TRBD1 (5 bases). The CDR3 runs 12 residues. The V and J ends lost 5 bases and 13 bases respectively, with 14 bases between them. The germline CDR1 and CDR2 sequences are LNHDA and SQIVND (reference sequence).

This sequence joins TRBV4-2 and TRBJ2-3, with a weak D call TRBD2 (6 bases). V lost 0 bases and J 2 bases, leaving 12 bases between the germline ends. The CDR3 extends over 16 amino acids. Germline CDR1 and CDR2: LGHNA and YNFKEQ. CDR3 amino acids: CASSQEGPSDTDTQYF. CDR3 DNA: TGTGCCAGCAGCCAAGAGGGACCTAGCGACACAGATACGCAGTATTTT.

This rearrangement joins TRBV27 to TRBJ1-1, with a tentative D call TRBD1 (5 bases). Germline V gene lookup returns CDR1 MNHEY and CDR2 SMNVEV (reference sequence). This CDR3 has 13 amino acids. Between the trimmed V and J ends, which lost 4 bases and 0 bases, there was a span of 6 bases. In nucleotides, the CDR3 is TGTGCCAGCAGTTACAGGCTGAACACTGAAGCTTTCTTT. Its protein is CASSYRLNTEAFF.

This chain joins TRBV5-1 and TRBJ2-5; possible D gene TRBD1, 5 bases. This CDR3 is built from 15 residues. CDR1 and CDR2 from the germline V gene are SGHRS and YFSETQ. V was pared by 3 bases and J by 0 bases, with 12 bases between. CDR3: CASSYAGRDQETQYF. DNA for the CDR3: TGCGCCAGCAGCTATGCAGGGCGCGACCAAGAGACCCAGTACTTC. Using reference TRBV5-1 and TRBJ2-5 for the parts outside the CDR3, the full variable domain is KAGVTQTPRYLIKTRGQQVTLSCSPISGHRSVSWYQQTPGQGLQFLFEYFSETQRNKGNFPGRFSGRQFSNSRSEMNVSTLELGDSALYLCASSYAGRDQETQYFGPGTRLLVL.

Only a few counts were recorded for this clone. CDR3 loop: CASSYSRTGGLYGYTF. The DNA for the CDR3 is TGTGCCAGCAGTTACTCCCGGACAGGAGGACTTTATGGCTACACCTTC. The chain recombines TRBV6-5 with TRBJ1-2; 7 nucleotides line up with TRBD1. The V gene end was trimmed by 0 bases and the J gene end by 5 bases; junction bases not matched to a gene: 9. The CDR3 is made up of 16 amino acids. Germline CDR1 and CDR2: MNHEY and SVGAGI.

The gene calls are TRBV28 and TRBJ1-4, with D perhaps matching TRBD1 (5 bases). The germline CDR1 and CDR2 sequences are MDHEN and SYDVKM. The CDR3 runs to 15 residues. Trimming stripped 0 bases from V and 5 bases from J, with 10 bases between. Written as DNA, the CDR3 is TGTGCCAGCAGTTTATGGGGAGGGGAAAATGAAAAACTGTTTTTT. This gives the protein CASSLWGGENEKLFF.

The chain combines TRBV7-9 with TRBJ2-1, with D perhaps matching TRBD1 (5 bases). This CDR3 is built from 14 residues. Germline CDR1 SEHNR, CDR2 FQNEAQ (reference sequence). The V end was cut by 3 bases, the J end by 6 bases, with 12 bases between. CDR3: CASSLGHTGNEQFF. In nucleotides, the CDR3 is TGTGCCAGCAGCTTGGGGCACACCGGCAATGAGCAGTTCTTC.

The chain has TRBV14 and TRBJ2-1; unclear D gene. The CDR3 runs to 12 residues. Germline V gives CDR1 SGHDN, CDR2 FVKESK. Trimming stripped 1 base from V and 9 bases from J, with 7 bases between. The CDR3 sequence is CASSQVLGEQFF. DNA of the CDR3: TGTGCCAGCAGCCAAGTCCTCGGTGAGCAGTTCTTC.

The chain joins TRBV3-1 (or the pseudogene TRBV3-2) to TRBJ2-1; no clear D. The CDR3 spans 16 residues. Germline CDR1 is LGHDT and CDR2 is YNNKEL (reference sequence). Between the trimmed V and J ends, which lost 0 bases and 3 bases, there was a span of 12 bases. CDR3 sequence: CASSQENYRNYNEQFF. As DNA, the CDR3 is TGTGCCAGCAGCCAAGAAAATTACAGAAACTACAATGAGCAGTTCTTC.